These 18 T cell receptor beta chains originate from one sample sequenced in a study of blood T cell repertoires in COVID-19. Here immunoSEQ multiplex PCR was the method, and the copy in TCRdb shows in-frame clones only, minus some. The table has more than 140,000 clones, 85% to 90% seen once; the top ten hold almost 8.5%. The sample taken for sequencing was peripheral blood. The source of these receptors is a woman in her sixties or seventies with acute or convalescent COVID-19.

This clone appeared once. One end of the junction fails to match germline, which may point to a read error. The chain joins TRBV20-1 to TRBJ1-1, with TRBD1 as a possible D gene (6 bases). The CDR3 has 8 residues. Germline V gene data show CDR1 as DFQATT and CDR2 as SNEGSKA (reference sequence). The CDR3 reads CSARPRGF. CDR3 coding DNA: TGCAGTGCTAGACCCAGGGGCTTT.

The J gene is TRBJ2-1, the V gene TRBV19, with 7 positions matching TRBD1. From germline, CDR1 is LNHDA and CDR2 SQIVND (reference sequence). With 3 bases clipped from V and 4 bases from J, the junction kept 21 bases outside the gene matches. This CDR3 contains 20 residues. The CDR3 region is CASSIIRPYRGRNQYNEQFF. DNA for the CDR3: TGTGCCAGTAGTATTATCCGTCCTTACAGGGGACGGAACCAGTACAATGAGCAGTTCTTC.

The V gene is TRBV6-2 or TRBV6-3, the J gene TRBJ1-1, with D unclear. This CDR3 is built from 14 residues. The germline CDR1 and CDR2 sequences are MNHEY and SVGEGT. The germline V and J ends were trimmed by 6 bases and 0 bases, with 11 bases remaining between them. The CDR3 loop reads CASSRAQMNTEAFF. CDR3 sequence (DNA): TGTGCCAGCAGCCGTGCACAAATGAACACTGAAGCTTTCTTT.

The chain links TRBV5-4 to TRBJ2-4; 8 bases line up with TRBD2. J gave up 1 base and V 6 bases, and 15 bases lay outside the gene matches. The CDR3 is 18 residues long. Looked up from germline, CDR1 is SGHNT and CDR2 is YYREEE (reference sequence). CDR3 loop: CASTSGGGLSAAKNIQYF. CDR3 bases: TGTGCCAGCACCTCCGGGGGGGGCCTCTCTGCCGCCAAAAACATTCAGTACTTC.

The V call is TRBV28, the J call TRBJ1-2; a possible D gene is TRBD1 (6 bases). Trimming stripped 5 bases from V and 3 bases from J, with 16 bases between. Germline CDR1 and CDR2: MDHEN and SYDVKM. CDR3 length: 15 residues. The CDR3 is CASSKGPGVDYGYTF. The CDR3 DNA sequence: TGTGCCAGCAGTAAAGGGCCAGGGGTTGACTATGGCTACACCTTC.

This clone was picked up a small number of times. J is TRBJ1-1 and V is TRBV18, with TRBD1 matching over 7 bases. Looked up from germline, CDR1 is KGHSH and CDR2 is LQKENI. The CDR3 is 16 amino acids. Trimming cost V 1 base and J 0 bases; bases outside gene matches: 5. The CDR3 here is CASSPHGGQMNTEAFF. The CDR3 coding sequence is TGTGCCAGCTCACCACACGGGGGACAGATGAACACTGAAGCTTTCTTT.

The J gene is TRBJ1-3, the V gene TRBV7-2, with unresolved D. Germline assignment: CDR1 SGHTA and CDR2 FQGNSA. V shed 4 bases and J shed 2 bases, with 9 bases lying between them. CDR3 size: 14 residues. Here the CDR3 DNA reads TGTGCCAGCAGCTCGACAAGGACTGGAAACACCATATATTTT. This sequence encodes CASSSTRTGNTIYF.

This clone was detected many times. This chain uses TRBV6-4 with TRBJ1-6; weak D call: TRBD1 (5 bases). This CDR3 contains 15 residues. Germline CDR1 is MRHNA and CDR2 is SNTAGT. Trimming shortened V by 6 bases and J by 5 bases, and 14 bases separated the two germline ends. CDR3 in amino acids: CASSPRQGDNSPLHF. The CDR3 DNA is TGTGCCAGCAGCCCCCGCCAGGGTGATAATTCACCCCTCCACTTT.

This clone was observed a handful of times. The chain couples TRBV25-1 to TRBJ1-5; D is uncertain. V was clipped by 4 bases and J by 3 bases, with 16 bases between them. The CDR3 runs 16 residues. The germline V gene encodes CDR1 MGHDK and CDR2 SYGVNS. The CDR3 coding sequence is TGTGCCAGCAGTGCCGCGCCAAGCGATCTCAATCAGCCCCAGCATTTT. As protein: CASSAAPSDLNQPQHF.

The genes are TRBV6-1 and TRBJ1-4; 7 nucleotides align to TRBD1. Germline CDR1 is MNHNS and CDR2 is SASEGT. Losses at the gene ends were 4 bases for V and 0 bases for J; bases not matched to a gene: 5. The CDR3 totals 16 residues. The CDR3 DNA follows: TGTGCCAGCAGTGGAATACAGGGGTCAACTAATGAAAAACTGTTTTTT. This codes for CASSGIQGSTNEKLFF.

The chain links TRBV6-6 to TRBJ2-7; 9 nucleotides agree with TRBD1. The CDR3 consists of 15 residues. V was pared by 2 bases and J by 5 bases, with 7 bases of the junction left unmatched. The germline V gene has CDR1 MNHNY and CDR2 SVGAGI (reference sequence). DNA for the CDR3: TGTGCCAGCAGTTACGGGGGACAGGGCGTCAACGAGCAGTACTTC. It yields the protein CASSYGGQGVNEQYF.

This clone is a singleton in its sample. The gene calls are TRBV3-1 (or the pseudogene TRBV3-2) and TRBJ1-3; maybe TRBD1 (5 bases). Trimming left V 1 base short and J 2 bases short, with 6 bases between. Per the germline V gene, CDR1 is LGHDT and CDR2 is YNNKEL (reference sequence). The CDR3 is 14 residues long. This chain's CDR3 is CASSQGGTGNTIYF. As DNA, the CDR3 is TGTGCCAGCAGCCAAGGGGGCACTGGAAACACCATATATTTT.

CDR3 residues: CASSPSGVEDTQYF. CDR3 in DNA: TGTGCCAGCAGCCCTAGCGGGGTCGAGGATACGCAGTATTTT. The chain recombines TRBV7-9 with TRBJ2-3, with 9 bases lining up with TRBD2. This CDR3 is built from 14 residues. The germline CDR1 and CDR2 sequences are SEHNR and FQNEAQ (reference sequence). Trimming removed 5 bases from V and 6 bases from J; junction bases left unmatched: 6.

V and J are TRBV5-1 and TRBJ2-2, with D maybe TRBD2 (5 bases). Trimming took 3 bases from V and 5 from J, leaving 20 bases between them. The CDR3 loop spans 17 amino acids. Germline V CDR1 and CDR2: SGHRS, YFSETQ. CDR3: CASSSQEVGGVTGELFF. CDR3 nucleotides: TGCGCCAGCAGCTCCCAGGAGGTGGGCGGCGTGACCGGGGAGCTGTTTTTT.

The chain couples TRBV18 to TRBJ2-7, with D unclear. The CDR3 contains 15 residues. The V end was cut by 1 base, the J end by 2 bases, with 12 bases between. The germline V gene encodes CDR1 KGHSH and CDR2 LQKENI. The CDR3 region is CASSPRALGPYEQYF. Here the CDR3 DNA reads TGTGCCAGCTCACCACGGGCGTTGGGTCCCTACGAGCAGTACTTC.

The chain combines TRBV6-5 with TRBJ2-7, with unresolved D. V was clipped by 4 bases and J by 0 bases, with 4 bases between them. The CDR3 totals 12 residues. Germline CDR1 reads MNHEY; CDR2 reads SVGAGI. For the CDR3, the DNA is TGTGCCAGCAGTTCCAGCTCCTACGAGCAGTACTTC. Translating it yields CASSSSSYEQYF.

The V gene is TRBV3-1 (or the pseudogene TRBV3-2), the J gene TRBJ1-2; maybe TRBD1 (5 bases). The germline CDR1 and CDR2 sequences are LGHDT and YNNKEL (reference sequence). V was shortened by 1 base and J by 6 bases, with 12 bases between the two germline ends. CDR3 length equals 14 residues. The CDR3 sequence: CASSQAPGGDGYTF. CDR3 nucleotides: TGTGCCAGCAGCCAAGCCCCTGGAGGGGATGGCTACACCTTC.

This clone was observed once. The chain couples TRBV19 to TRBJ2-1, with 9 bases identical to TRBD1. Trimming at V came to 5 bases and at J to 6 bases, leaving 5 bases not matched to a gene. Germline CDR1 reads LNHDA; CDR2 reads SQIVND (reference sequence). This CDR3 region has 14 residues. CDR3 sequence reads: CASSLRTGVNEQFF. CDR3 nucleotides: TGTGCCAGTAGTCTACGGACAGGGGTCAATGAGCAGTTCTTC. The full variable domain, in which reference TRBV19 and TRBJ2-1 provide the parts outside the CDR3, is DGGITQSPKYLFRKEGQNVTLSCEQNLNHDAMYWYRQDPGQGLRLIYYSQIVNDFQKGDIAEGYSVSREKKESFPLTVTSAQKNPTAFYLCASSLRTGVNEQFFGPGTRLTVL.